This TCR beta chain derives from a study of PD-1 blockade in classical Hodgkin lymphoma. Study-wide results and caveats: Some patients began nivolumab under 1 year after ASCT. These patients were excluded from later analyses. Before treatment, complete responders showed about the same diversity as newly diagnosed patients. Diversity in CD4+ TCRs, unlike that measured in CD8+ TCRs, had risen significantly by C4D1.

The V and J ends lost 6 bases and 8 bases, in that order; junction bases with no gene match: 4. CDR1 and CDR2 from the germline V gene are SNHLY and FYNNEI. CDR3 size: 13 residues. On this clone itself: Its antigen is unknown.

Sequencing used immunoSEQ multiplex PCR; TCRdb keeps in-frame clones, though not all of them. The sample includes over 20,000 clones, about four fifths seen only once; the top ten take less than 2%. Brentuximab vedotin exposure varied among the patients, all of whom had relapsed after autologous stem cell transplantation. Purification of CD4+ T cells from thawed PBMCs was performed via magnetic negative selection. Responses achieved at best were complete response, partial response or progressive disease. The V gene is TRBV2, the J gene TRBJ2-2; TRBD1 agrees at 9 bases. This specimen consisted of CD4+ T cells from blood, obtained at baseline. This clonotype was sampled from a human donor with classical Hodgkin lymphoma. The chain's CDR3 is CASRDRGRGELFF. The CDR3 DNA is TGTGCCAGCAGGGACAGGGGTAGAGGGGAGCTGTTTTTT.